This T cell receptor (beta chain) was identified in a study of T cell changes during pregnancy in multiple sclerosis (dated by TCRdb to about 2019). Looking at the study overall: The study looked at changes in the T cell repertoire across pregnancy in women with multiple sclerosis.

To note about this clone: What antigen it recognizes has not been identified. Base qualities are not provided; no much larger clone lies one nucleotide away.

The protocol used for the library was the immunoSEQ multiplex PCR assay. As stored in TCRdb, this immuneACCESS dataset retains in-frame rearrangements with V and J assigned. A fraction of the clones does not appear; measured against another copy, unresolved V genes explain less than half of the discrepancy, and the remainder lacks a known reason. The sample includes about 59,000 clones, with about nine tenths observed a single time. Almost 6.5% of the sample is taken by the ten largest. The junction carries 7 bases between V and J, which are trimmed by 2 bases and 1 base respectively. The germline V gene supplies CDR1 SGHDT and CDR2 YYEEEE. Reading from cysteine to phenylalanine, the CDR3 counts 13 amino acids. Only the CDR3 DNA stays, 39 bases, in frame from base 1.

The rearranged chain carries TRBV5-6 and TRBJ2-7; matching of 5 bases hints at TRBD2 as the D gene. Sequenced material: peripheral blood, taken in the third trimester of pregnancy. The TCR comes from a female donor in good health, enrolled as a control in a pregnancy study. The DNA reads TGTGCCAGCAGCTTAGGGAGTTCCTACGAGCAGTACTTC. Translated, it gives CASSLGSSYEQYF. Reference TRBV5-6 and TRBJ2-7 genes cover what lies past the CDR3, so the full variable domain is DAGVTQSPTHLIKTRGQQVTLRCSPKSGHDTVSWYQQALGQGPQFIFQYYEEEERQRGNFPDRFSGHQFPNYSSELNVNALLLGDSALYLCASSLGSSYEQYFGPGTRLTVT.